This entry features one T cell receptor beta chain sequence. This clonotype has just a few counts. The antigen it recognizes is unknown. No much larger clone is present one base from it, and per-base qualities are unavailable. The data stem from a study of patients and donors after allogeneic stem cell transplantation (TCRdb year 2020). Counted from cysteine to phenylalanine, this CDR3 has 17 amino acids. Just CDR3 DNA is preserved here, 51 bases in frame from base 1. V loses 3 bases, J loses 0 bases, and the germline ends lie 16 bases apart. CDR1 is given as SGHRS and CDR2 as YFSETQ, both from the germline V gene. Library prep was done by RT-PCR. The sequencing machine was a NextSeq 550. In TCRdb, the public reads were trimmed at Q25 with fastp and aligned with MiXCR, with productive beta chains retained. Identical CDR3 protein sequences are pooled into one entry, listed with their most common genes and DNA. The sample contains about 160,000 distinct CDR3 sequences, approximately 24% of them found a single time. Of the sample, roughly a quarter is held by the ten largest clones.

This sequence uses TRBV5-1 and TRBJ2-1, with the D segment identity uncertain. This sequence was found in a human donor who was either an allogeneic HSCT recipient or a stem cell or donor lymphocyte infusion donor (not recorded which). It is not recorded whose cells these are; they may come from a transplant donor. Material: blood, either unsorted or a sorted T cell fraction (not recorded which). The DNA reads as follows: TGCGCCAGCAGCTCCCAAGCAGATACGATCTCCTACAATGAGCAGTTCTTC. Its protein reads: CASSSQADTISYNEQFF. With the portions outside the CDR3 filled from the reference TRBV5-1 and TRBJ2-1 genes, the complete variable region becomes KAGVTQTPRYLIKTRGQQVTLSCSPISGHRSVSWYQQTPGQGLQFLFEYFSETQRNKGNFPGRFSGRQFSNSRSEMNVSTLELGDSALYLCASSSQADTISYNEQFFGPGTRLTVL.